This TCR beta chain was sequenced in a study of blood T cell repertoires in COVID-19. Profiling relied on immunoSEQ multiplex PCR, and the TCRdb table lists in-frame clones only, not all of them. The sample lists about 220,000 clones, just over 85% seen once, with about 4% in the top ten. V was cut by 0 bases and J by 4 bases, with 15 bases left in between. CDR3 length: 16 residues. CDR1 and CDR2 from the germline V gene are LGHDT and YNNKEL (reference sequence). This clone was seen a handful of times. The source of this sequence is a woman aged 35 to 49 with acute COVID-19. The material sequenced was PBMCs or T cells enriched from blood (not recorded which). The V gene is TRBV3-1 (or the pseudogene TRBV3-2), the J gene TRBJ1-2; D is uncertain. The chain's CDR3 is CASSQDRSTSRYGYTF. The CDR3 DNA is TGTGCCAGCAGCCAAGATCGGAGCACATCCCGCTATGGCTACACCTTC.